Listed below are T cell receptor beta chains from one sample, sequenced in a study of cytomegalovirus exposure and HLA in healthy donors. Sequencing was performed with immunoSEQ multiplex PCR; in TCRdb, only in-frame clones are kept and a portion is missing. This table holds hundreds of thousands of clones, around 89% found once. Sequencing input: PBMCs. These receptors were taken from a woman younger than 30 in good health and CMV-seronegative. CDR3s include the opening cysteine and the closing phenylalanine or tryptophan. A D gene is named only where the DNA matches it firmly. Clone sizes are given selectively: once, few, many, or a class where the clone is expanded.

J | size | V | D | CDR3 | DNA
TRBJ2-5 | . | TRBV11-2 | TRBD1 | CASSSIGGQGAETQYF | TGTGCCAGCAGCTCGATTGGGGGACAGGGGGCAGAGACCCAGTACTTC
TRBJ1-1 | . | TRBV2 | TRBD1 | CASLQGKNTEAFF | TGTGCCAGCCTACAGGGGAAAAACACTGAAGCTTTCTTT
TRBJ2-3 | . | TRBV5-1 | TRBD2 | CASSLSSGGSTDTQYF | TGCGCCAGCAGCTTGTCTTCGGGAGGGAGCACAGATACGCAGTATTTT
TRBJ2-7 | . | TRBV7-2 | TRBD1 | CASSAQGPPGQGLEQYF | TGTGCCAGCAGCGCCCAAGGCCCACCGGGACAGGGCCTCGAGCAGTACTTC
TRBJ2-1 | . | TRBV19 | TRBD2 | CASSISGLAGGPSSYNEQFF | TGTGCCAGTAGTATATCGGGACTAGCGGGAGGTCCGAGCTCCTACAATGAGCAGTTCTTC
TRBJ2-3 | . | TRBV14 | TRBD2 | CASRRLAGPTDTQYF | TGTGCCAGCAGGCGACTAGCGGGCCCCACAGATACGCAGTATTTT
TRBJ2-2 | . | TRBV5-4 | . | CASSPAGGQGGELFF | TGTGCCAGCAGCCCCGCTGGGGGCCAGGGCGGGGAGCTGTTTTTT
TRBJ1-5 | few | TRBV2 | . | CASSDMVGDNQPQHF | TGTGCCAGCAGTGATATGGTCGGGGACAATCAGCCCCAGCATTTT
TRBJ2-7 | . | TRBV29-1 | . | CSVRAVRVHQQNYEQYF | TGCAGCGTTCGTGCGGTCAGGGTCCACCAGCAGAACTACGAGCAGTACTTC
TRBJ2-7 | few | TRBV6-5 | . | CASSYISQGNTYEQYF | TGTGCCAGCAGTTATATTTCGCAGGGGAATACCTACGAGCAGTACTTC
TRBJ1-1 | once | TRBV4-1 | TRBD1 | CASSQRQGTSEAFF | TGCGCCAGCAGCCAAAGACAGGGGACCTCCGAGGCTTTCTTT